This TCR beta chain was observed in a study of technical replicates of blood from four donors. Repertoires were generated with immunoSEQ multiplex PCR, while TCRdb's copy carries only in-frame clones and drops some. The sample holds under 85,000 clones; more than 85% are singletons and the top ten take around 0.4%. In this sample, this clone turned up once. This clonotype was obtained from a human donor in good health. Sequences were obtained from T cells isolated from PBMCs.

CDR3 in DNA: TGTGCCAGCAGCTCCTACGGTAACTACGAGCAGTACTTC. This translates into CASSSYGNYEQYF. The V gene is TRBV7-2, the J gene TRBJ2-7; no definite D call. V lost 4 bases and J lost 3, with 10 bases in between. The CDR3 length is 13 residues. Per germline, CDR1 SGHTA and CDR2 FQGNSA.